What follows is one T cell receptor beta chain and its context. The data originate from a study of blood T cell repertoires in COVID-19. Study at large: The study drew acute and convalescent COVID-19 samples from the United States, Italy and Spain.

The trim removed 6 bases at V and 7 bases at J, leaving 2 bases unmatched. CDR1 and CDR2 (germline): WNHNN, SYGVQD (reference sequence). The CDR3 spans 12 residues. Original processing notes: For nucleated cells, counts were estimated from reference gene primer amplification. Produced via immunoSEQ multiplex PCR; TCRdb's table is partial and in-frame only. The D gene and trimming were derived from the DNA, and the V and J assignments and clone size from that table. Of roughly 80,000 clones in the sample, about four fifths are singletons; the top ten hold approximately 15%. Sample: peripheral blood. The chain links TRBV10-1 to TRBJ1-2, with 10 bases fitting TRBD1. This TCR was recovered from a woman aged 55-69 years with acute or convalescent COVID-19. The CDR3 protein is CASRGQGTGYTF. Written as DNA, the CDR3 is TGCGCCAGCAGGGGACAGGGGACTGGCTACACCTTC.